What follows are 25 T cell receptor beta chains derived from one specimen sequenced in a study of blood T cells in healthy people across ages. It was with a sample-barcoded 5' primer and a J-beta primer mix that a second PCR of roughly 6 to 12 cycles was run. TCRdb re-called the 5' RACE reads through MiXCR, storing one row per CDR3 protein. Of hundreds of thousands of distinct CDR3 sequences listed, about half are singletons. Sequenced: blood. These receptors were obtained from a man aged 80 or over in good health.

The rearrangement links TRBV7-2 to TRBJ2-1; perhaps TRBD2 as D (6 bases). CDR1 SGHTA and CDR2 FQGNSA come from the germline V gene. This CDR3 is built from 17 residues. Between the trimmed V and J ends, which lost 2 bases and 3 bases, there was a span of 17 bases. In DNA form, the CDR3 reads TGTGCCAGCAGCTTAACCCGAACACGGGGACTCTACAATGAGCAGTTCTTC. It translates to CASSLTRTRGLYNEQFF.

This clonotype was counted once. This sequence joins TRBV12-3 or TRBV12-4 and TRBJ2-3; the match to TRBD2 covers 10 bases. J gave up 2 bases and V 6 bases, and 2 bases lay outside the gene matches. The CDR3 loop spans 14 amino acids. DNA for the CDR3: TGTGCCAGCAGCGGACTAGCGGTCACAGATACGCAGTATTTT. Amino acids: CASSGLAVTDTQYF.

The V call is TRBV20-1, the J call TRBJ1-5, with a tentative D call TRBD1 (6 bases). This CDR3 region has 18 residues. Trimming took off 0 bases at V and 1 base at J, with 19 bases between the two ends. The germline gives CDR1 DFQATT, CDR2 SNEGSKA (reference sequence). The CDR3 loop is CSARDSAPGAISNQPQHF. CDR3 DNA: TGCAGTGCTAGAGATTCGGCCCCGGGGGCTATAAGCAATCAGCCCCAGCATTTT.

The rearrangement uses TRBV4-2 and TRBJ2-7, with D perhaps TRBD1 or TRBD2 (6 bases each). Trimming left V 4 bases short and J 2 bases short, with 12 bases between. Germline V gene sequence: CDR1 LGHNA, CDR2 YNFKEQ. This CDR3 region has 14 residues. CDR3 protein: CASSPGGDTYEQYF. The CDR3 DNA follows: TGTGCCAGCAGCCCGGGCGGGGACACCTACGAGCAGTACTTC.

J is TRBJ2-3 and V is TRBV4-1; 9 bases match TRBD1. V shed 3 bases and J 4 bases; nucleotides not matched to a gene: 5. The CDR3 contains 15 residues. Germline V gene data show CDR1 as MGHRA and CDR2 as YSYEKL. CDR3 sequence reads: CASSHGDRVADTQYF. The DNA for the CDR3 is TGCGCCAGCAGCCATGGGGACAGGGTGGCAGATACGCAGTATTTT.

This clonotype was observed a handful of times. The V and J genes are TRBV29-1 and TRBJ2-3; no clear D. CDR3 length: 14 amino acids. The germline V gene has CDR1 SQVTM and CDR2 ANQGSEA. The CDR3, as DNA: TGCATCATGGTGAGACTTCTGGGCACAGATACGCAGTATTTT. Residues: CIMVRLLGTDTQYF.

V gene TRBV30 combines with J gene TRBJ2-5; the D gene is possibly TRBD2 (5 bases). CDR1 GTSNPN and CDR2 SVGIG come from the germline V gene (reference sequence). Trimming stripped 0 bases from V and 1 base from J, with 15 bases between. CDR3 size: 16 residues. The DNA for the CDR3 is TGTGCCTGGAGTGTAATCCAGCGGACCGCCCAAGAGACCCAGTACTTC. Its protein product is CAWSVIQRTAQETQYF.

The V call is TRBV28, the J call TRBJ2-1; 12 bases agree with TRBD2. The CDR3 covers 15 residues. From germline, CDR1 is MDHEN and CDR2 SYDVKM. After removal of 6 bases from V and 8 bases from J, the junction contained 8 bases not matched to a gene. CDR3 bases: TGTGCCAGCAGCCGGGGGGGACTAGCGGGTTATGAGCAGTTCTTC. Protein product: CASSRGGLAGYEQFF.

The chain joins TRBV20-1 to TRBJ1-2, with D unresolved. CDR3 length equals 13 residues. Germline V gene sequence: CDR1 DFQATT, CDR2 SNEGSKA (reference sequence). Deletions cut 0 bases from V and 8 bases from J, with 13 bases between. The DNA for the CDR3 is TGCAGTGCTAGAGATTTCCGGGAAACAGGCTACACCTTC. Translating gives CSARDFRETGYTF.

The rearrangement joins TRBV12-3 or TRBV12-4 to TRBJ1-5, with unresolved D. Trimming stripped 2 bases from V and 8 bases from J, with 4 bases between. CDR3 size: 11 residues. CDR3 amino acids: CASSLSEPQHF. The DNA of the CDR3 is TGTGCCAGCAGTTTATCGGAGCCCCAGCATTTT.

This clonotype has just a few counts. The chain has TRBV18 and TRBJ2-5, with 8 bases lining up with TRBD2. CDR3 length: 15 residues. The ends lost 4 bases at V and 2 bases at J; junction bases unmatched: 6. Germline V lookup: CDR1 KGHSH, CDR2 LQKENI. The DNA for the CDR3 is TGTGCCAGCTCACGCTCGGGAGGGGGTCAAGAGACCCAGTACTTC. This translates into CASSRSGGGQETQYF.

The chain joins TRBV5-5 to TRBJ2-5; D call uncertain. Germline values: CDR1 SGHKS, CDR2 YYEKEE (reference sequence). Trimming stripped 1 base from V and 1 base from J, with 14 bases between. The length of the CDR3 is 16 residues. DNA of the CDR3: TGTGCCAGCAGCTTGCGAGAACGGCGAGGCCAAGAGACCCAGTACTTC. This translates into CASSLRERRGQETQYF.

The V gene is TRBV6-2 or TRBV6-3, the J gene TRBJ2-1; 13 bases map to TRBD2. V shed 4 bases, J shed 6 bases, and the junction held 6 bases outside the gene matches. The germline gives CDR1 MNHEY, CDR2 SVGEGT. This CDR3 spans 16 amino acids. CDR3: CASSSWTSGRSNEQFF. CDR3 nucleotide sequence: TGTGCCAGCAGTTCCTGGACTAGCGGGAGAAGCAATGAGCAGTTCTTC.

A few counts support this clonotype. This chain joins TRBV19 and TRBJ2-7; D may be TRBD1 or TRBD2 (6 bases each). CDR3 size: 17 residues. Germline V gene lookup returns CDR1 LNHDA and CDR2 SQIVND (reference sequence). Trimming took off 6 bases at V and 3 bases at J, with 24 bases between the two ends. The CDR3 DNA sequence: TGTGCCAGTAGGGAACAGGGAGGTAGCGGAATGTTCTACGAGCAGTACTTC. Translated, it gives CASREQGGSGMFYEQYF.

The chain links TRBV7-8 to TRBJ1-2; unclear D gene. This CDR3 has 15 residues. The germline CDR1 and CDR2 sequences are SGHVS and FQNEAQ. The V end lost 0 bases, the J end lost 0 bases, and 8 bases lay between the germline ends. As DNA, the CDR3 is TGTGCCAGCAGCTTAGCCGTAGGCTCTAACTATGGCTACACCTTC. It encodes CASSLAVGSNYGYTF. The full variable domain, rest sourced from reference TRBV7-8 and TRBJ1-2, is GAGVSQSPRYKVAKRGQDVALRCDPISGHVSLFWYQQALGQGPEFLTYFQNEAQLDKSGLPSDRFFAERPEGSVSTLKIQRTQQEDSAVYLCASSLAVGSNYGYTFGSGTRLTVV.

This clonotype was seen only once. The gene calls are TRBV7-8 and TRBJ2-5, with D possibly being TRBD1 or TRBD2 (6 bases each). The CDR3 has 15 residues. Trimming shortened V by 3 bases and J by 9 bases, and 20 bases separated the two germline ends. CDR1 and CDR2 (germline): SGHVS, FQNEAQ. CDR3 amino acids: CASSLAGGPVGAQYF. The CDR3 region has the DNA TGTGCCAGCAGCTTGGCCGGGGGCCCCGTAGGGGCCCAGTACTTC.

This clonotype was observed once. Germline is not matched at one junction end, which may reflect a read error. The chain has TRBV11-1 and TRBJ2-1; a weak D match, TRBD1 (6 bases). The CDR3 totals 14 residues. From germline, CDR1 is SGHAT and CDR2 FQDESV (reference sequence). The CDR3 DNA follows: TGTGCCAGCAGCTCCGGACAGCGGTACAATGAGCGGTTCTTC. It specifies CASSSGQRYNERFF.

This clonotype was detected only a few times. The gene calls are TRBV6-5 and TRBJ2-7, with a tentative D call TRBD2 (6 bases). In germline, CDR1 is MNHEY, CDR2 SVGAGI. Trimming stripped 2 bases from V and 5 bases from J, with 19 bases between. The CDR3 sequence is 16 residues long. The CDR3 region has the DNA TGTGCCAGCAGTTACGAGTTCGGAGGGAATGGTCACGAGCAGTACTTC. This sequence encodes CASSYEFGGNGHEQYF.

Ten or more counts support this clonotype. The genes are TRBV27 and TRBJ2-7, with a weak D call TRBD2 (6 bases). Germline loops: CDR1 MNHEY, CDR2 SMNVEV (reference sequence). Trimming removed 8 bases from V and 2 bases from J, with 16 bases in between. The CDR3 is 14 residues long. CDR3 DNA: TGTGCCAGCGGAGTACGGAGGGGCCCCTACGAGCAGTACTTC. Amino acid sequence: CASGVRRGPYEQYF.

The genes are TRBV30 and TRBJ2-5; 8 bases are shared with TRBD1. Losses at the gene ends were 3 bases for V and 4 bases for J; bases not matched to a gene: 10. The germline V gene encodes CDR1 GTSNPN and CDR2 SVGIG (reference sequence). The CDR3 is 15 residues long. The CDR3 DNA is TGTGCCTGGAGCTTTCGGACAGGGATTTTAGAGACCCAGTACTTC. This translates into CAWSFRTGILETQYF.

The J gene is TRBJ2-4, the V gene TRBV28; D uncertain. Germline V lookup: CDR1 MDHEN, CDR2 SYDVKM. The germline V and J ends were trimmed by 7 bases and 7 bases, with 14 bases remaining between them. The CDR3 contains 13 residues. CDR3 DNA: TGTGCCAGCATCCCGGACGTGGGGAACATTCAGTACTTC. This encodes CASIPDVGNIQYF.

This clonotype showed up many times. The chain links TRBV20-1 to TRBJ2-1; 13 bases line up with TRBD2. Per germline, CDR1 DFQATT and CDR2 SNEGSKA (reference sequence). This CDR3 region has 16 residues. The junction had 7 bases not matched to a gene; V was cut back by 3 bases and J by 5 bases. For the CDR3, the DNA is TGCAGTGCTAGGGTACTAGCGGGAGGGCCGAACAATGAGCAGTTCTTC. It encodes CSARVLAGGPNNEQFF.

The chain links TRBV20-1 to TRBJ2-6; D is ambiguous. This CDR3 comprises 13 residues. Germline CDR1 DFQATT, CDR2 SNEGSKA (reference sequence). V lost 5 bases, J lost 2 bases, and 7 bases lay in between. CDR3 coding DNA: TGCAGTGCTTCTAGGACTGGGGCCAACGTCCTGACTTTC. This encodes CSASRTGANVLTF.

As concerns this clonotype: Relative to the germline gene, one junction end is altered; a read error may explain this. The V call is TRBV6-2 or TRBV6-3, the J call TRBJ2-5, with a possible D match to TRBD2 (6 bases). This CDR3 comprises 14 residues. Germline loops: CDR1 MNHEY, CDR2 SVGEGT. CDR3 bases: TGTGCCAGCAAAGGCGGAGGGAACCAAGTGACCCAGTACTTC. Its protein product is CASKGGGNQVTQYF.

The CDR3: CSARDSAPGVHEQYF. The CDR3 DNA is TGCAGTGCTAGAGACTCTGCCCCGGGGGTTCACGAGCAGTACTTC. This chain links TRBV20-1 with TRBJ2-7; the D gene is possibly TRBD2 (6 bases). Trimming stripped 0 bases from V and 5 bases from J, with 17 bases between. Germline V gene sequence: CDR1 DFQATT, CDR2 SNEGSKA (reference sequence). This CDR3 is built from 15 residues.